This T cell receptor (beta chain) came from a study of Ad26.COV2.S vaccination and SARS-CoV-2 variants. Study as a whole: Into the muscle, Ad26.COV2.S was dosed once or twice, 56 days apart. General study points: Comparable non-spike TCR breadth was observed in vaccine and placebo recipients.

The CDR3 length is 12 residues. Germline V gives CDR1 MNHNS, CDR2 SASEGT. V lost 2 bases and J 8 bases, leaving 6 bases between the germline ends. Clones were sequenced by immunoSEQ multiplex PCR, and TCRdb holds only the in-frame ones, with some missing. The sample records approximately 420,000 clones, around 85% being singletons. A note on this clone: Its antigen is not known.

Treatment described: roughly 19 received Ad26.COV2.S at low or high dose, single or two shots; about 5 received placebo; per-sample allocation not given. Sampling was done on day 63 after the first vaccine or placebo injection. Based in Boston, the donor was an adult of 18-55 years. The vaccine antigen was prefusion-stabilized Wuhan SARS-CoV-2 spike. The receptor was isolated from a person between 18 and 59 years old who received the Ad26.COV2.S COVID-19 vaccine or a placebo. This sample comprised peripheral blood, obtained in a trial of Ad26.COV2.S vaccine versus placebo. The rearrangement uses TRBV6-1 and TRBJ1-4, with D unclear. CDR3 DNA sequence: TGTGCCAGCAGTGAACTCGAGGAAAAACTGTTTTTT. This translates into CASSELEEKLFF.